This TCR beta chain is drawn from a study of T cell responses to AZD1222 COVID-19 vaccine. At the level of the study: Analysis merged second doses at about 4 or about 12 weeks.

Repertoires were generated with immunoSEQ multiplex PCR, while TCRdb's copy carries only in-frame clones and drops some. The table lists 110,000 to 150,000 clones, approximately 94% of them singletons. Regarding the study as a whole: Repertoire collection took place solely once the T cell response had peaked. Baseline seropositives among AZD1222 recipients totaled only 5 to 7.

Points on this clone: Its antigen is not known.

Looked up from germline, CDR1 is MGHRA and CDR2 is YSYEKL. V lost 4 bases to trimming and J lost 9 bases, with 21 bases between them. This CDR3 is built from 15 residues. The sequence came from an adult in good health. The chain combines TRBV4-1 with TRBJ1-2, with D perhaps matching TRBD1 (6 bases). The source material was peripheral blood, sampled on day 0 of AZD1222 vaccination. The CDR3 DNA is TGCGCCAGCAGCCCTACAGGGACTGCGGGTAATCGCTACACCTTC. Translating it yields CASSPTGTAGNRYTF.